This T cell receptor (beta chain) came from a study of T-cell memory formation after mild COVID-19. There are many counts of this clonotype. As yet, its antigen is unknown. J gave up 2 bases and V 4 bases, and 3 bases lay outside the gene matches. The germline CDR1 and CDR2 sequences are SGHRS and YFSETQ. CDR3 length: 15 residues. Study outcomes and limitations: The study detected some responding clones in pre-infection memory, suggesting cross-reactive memory joined. The main location of contracting CD4+ clones was CM and EM, and that of contracting CD8+ clones was EMRA. From day 15 to 85, contracting clones were balanced between CD4 and CD8, whereas later expanders leaned toward CD4+.

TCRdb reprocessed the 5' RACE reads with MiXCR, giving one entry per CDR3 protein. Of 130,000 to 150,000 distinct CDR3 sequences listed, 6% to 6.5% were seen once; the top ten hold 2% to 2.5%. This sequence originates from an adult woman who had mild COVID-19 (a few samples of this study predate the infection). Cell type and time point are not known. Sequencing was done on a sample of PBMCs or a T cell subset sorted from them (not recorded which). This rearrangement joins TRBV5-1 to TRBJ2-3; 11 bases agree with TRBD1. Written as DNA, the CDR3 is TGCGCCAGCAGCCGGGACAGGGGGGACACAGATACGCAGTATTTT. Protein product: CASSRDRGDTDTQYF.